These T cell receptor beta chains were read from a single sample in a study of T cells in Graves' hyperthyroidism and ophthalmopathy. TCRdb analysed the multiplex PCR reads with MiXCR anew, one entry per CDR3 protein. Here the sample spans more than 350,000 distinct CDR3 sequences, roughly 14% being singletons. Material for sequencing was blood. These receptors all come from a woman younger than 45 with Graves' ophthalmopathy. CDR3s include the opening cysteine and the closing phenylalanine or tryptophan. Each record gives: CDR3 protein, CDR3 DNA, D gene, J gene, clone size, CDR3 length, V gene. A D gene is named only where the DNA matches it firmly. Size tells how often a clone was seen (once, few, many) or the class of an expanded clone, and some rows leave it out.

CATSGPGLTDTQYF TGTGCCACCAGTGGCCCAGGATTGACAGATACGCAGTATTTT - TRBJ2-3 many 14 TRBV24-1
CASSLKAKSLTGELFF TGTGCCAGCAGTTTAAAGGCGAAGTCGCTCACCGGGGAGCTGTTTTTT - TRBJ2-2 - 16 TRBV27
CATGEGTNRAYNEQFF TGTGCCACCGGAGAGGGGACTAATCGCGCCTACAATGAGCAGTTCTTC TRBD2 TRBJ2-1 many 16 TRBV24-1
CASSPRQGAEAFF TGTGCCAGCAGCCCCAGACAGGGGGCTGAAGCTTTCTTT TRBD1 TRBJ1-1 many 13 TRBV7-9
CASTVAGNEKLFF TGTGCCAGCACGGTGGCGGGTAATGAAAAACTGTTTTTT - TRBJ1-4 many 13 TRBV28
CASSVRQGGETQYF TGTGCCAGCAGTGTGCGACAGGGGGGAGAGACCCAGTACTTC TRBD1 TRBJ2-5 many 14 TRBV2
CASSRSSDYEQYF TGTGCCAGCAGCCGTTCTAGCGACTACGAGCAGTACTTC - TRBJ2-7 many 13 TRBV7-6
CASSFRTRGSGANVLTF TGTGCCAGCAGCTTCCGGACTAGGGGGTCTGGGGCCAACGTCCTGACTTTC - TRBJ2-6 few 17 TRBV5-8
CASVPQRGMETQYF TGTGCCAGCGTCCCTCAACGGGGTATGGAGACCCAGTACTTC - TRBJ2-5 many 14 TRBV3-1
CSASDSGGNYNEQFF TGCAGTGCTAGTGATAGCGGGGGAAACTACAATGAGCAGTTCTTC TRBD2 TRBJ2-1 many 15 TRBV20-1
CASSYRTVRRGWYNQPQHF TGTGCCAGCAGTTACAGGACCGTTAGAAGGGGGTGGTACAATCAGCCCCAGCATTTT - TRBJ1-5 few 19 TRBV6-5
CASKVRGSNQPQHF TGTGCCAGTAAAGTACGGGGTAGCAATCAGCCCCAGCATTTT - TRBJ1-5 many 14 TRBV2
CSGNSPETQETQYF TGCAGTGGTAACAGCCCTGAGACTCAAGAGACCCAGTACTTC - TRBJ2-5 many 14 TRBV20-1
CAWSVLAGGTQYF TGTGCCTGGAGTGTTTTAGCGGGAGGGACCCAGTACTTC TRBD2 TRBJ2-5 many 13 TRBV30
CASSSGLAGVTGELFF TGTGCCAGCAGCTCGGGACTAGCGGGGGTTACCGGGGAGCTGTTTTTT TRBD2 TRBJ2-2 few 16 TRBV14
CASSLMGRETQYF TGTGCCAGCAGCTTAATGGGTCGGGAGACCCAGTACTTC - TRBJ2-5 many 13 TRBV7-9
CASISWTGDYGYTF TGTGCCAGTATTTCCTGGACAGGGGACTATGGCTACACCTTC TRBD1 TRBJ1-2 few 14 TRBV19